This TCR beta chain emerged from a study of monozygotic twins with inflammatory bowel disease. Germline lookup yields CDR1 SGHRS and CDR2 YFSETQ. This CDR3 is 14 amino acids long. Notes on this clonotype: Its antigen is not known.

Regarding the study as a whole: The existence of one strong signal or clonotype linked to IBD lacked support. Researchers reported no repertoire similarity difference between concordant and discordant twins, possibly from limited power.

The quantity of total RNA per TCR library was roughly 3,300 ng. TCRdb re-called the 5' RACE reads and catalogs CDR3 proteins one per entry, DNA excluded. Its table lists more than 300,000 distinct CDR3 sequences. This chain uses TRBV5-1 with TRBJ1-6; no DNA is available, so the TRBD1 call from TCRdb remains unchecked. The sample taken for sequencing was blood. The receptor was isolated from a human donor with ulcerative colitis or Crohn's disease, or a healthy co-twin of an affected twin (not recorded which). CDR3 region: CASSQDSFNSPLHF. The whole variable domain, filled in from reference TRBV5-1 and TRBJ1-6, reads KAGVTQTPRYLIKTRGQQVTLSCSPISGHRSVSWYQQTPGQGLQFLFEYFSETQRNKGNFPGRFSGRQFSNSRSEMNVSTLELGDSALYLCASSQDSFNSPLHFGNGTRLTVT.